Detailed here is one T cell receptor beta chain. Its specificity is unknown. The data originate from a study of CD4+ T cells in melanoma. General study points: In melanoma, neoantigen-specific CD4+ T cells reportedly differed in differentiation state. CD8+ T cell, macrophage and B cell function reportedly correlated with neoantigen-specific CD4+ T cells.

Sequencing used immunoSEQ multiplex PCR; TCRdb keeps in-frame clones, though not all of them. This table has 10,000 or so clones, approximately 68% appearing once. V lost 8 bases to trimming and J lost 7 bases, with 11 bases between them. CDR1 is SNHLY and CDR2 is FYNNEI in the germline V gene. The length of the CDR3 is 11 residues. The sample taken for sequencing was cells from a culture (not recorded whether cultured in vitro). The TCR was taken from a human donor with melanoma. The chain recombines TRBV2 with TRBJ1-1; D gene ambiguous. The chain's CDR3 is CASLRENEAFF. Written as DNA, the CDR3 is TGTGCCAGCCTCCGGGAAAATGAAGCTTTCTTT.